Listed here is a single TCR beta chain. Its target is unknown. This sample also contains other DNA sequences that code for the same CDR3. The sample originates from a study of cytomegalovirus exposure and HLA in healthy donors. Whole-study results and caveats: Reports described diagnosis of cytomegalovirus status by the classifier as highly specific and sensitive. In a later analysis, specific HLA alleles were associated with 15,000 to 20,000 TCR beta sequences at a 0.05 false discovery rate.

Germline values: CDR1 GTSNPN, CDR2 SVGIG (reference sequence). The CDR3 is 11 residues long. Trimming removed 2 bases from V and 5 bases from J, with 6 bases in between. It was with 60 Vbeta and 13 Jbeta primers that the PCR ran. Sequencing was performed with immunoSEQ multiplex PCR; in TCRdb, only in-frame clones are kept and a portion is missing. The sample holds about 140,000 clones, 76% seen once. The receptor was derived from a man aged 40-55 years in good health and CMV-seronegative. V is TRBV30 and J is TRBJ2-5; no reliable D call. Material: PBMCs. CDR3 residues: CAWSPEETQYF. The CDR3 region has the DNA TGTGCCTGGAGTCCGGAGGAGACCCAGTACTTC.